This T cell receptor (beta chain) came from a study of T cell changes during pregnancy in multiple sclerosis. Only in-frame clones appear in the TCRdb table, and some are missing; sequencing was by immunoSEQ multiplex PCR. The sample has tens of thousands of clones, 89% seen once. The ends lost 2 bases at V and 5 bases at J; junction bases unmatched: 2. Per the germline V gene, CDR1 is SGHNT and CDR2 is YYREEE (reference sequence). The CDR3 covers 15 residues. Sequenced material: CD4+ T cells from peripheral blood mononuclear cells, taken in the first trimester of pregnancy. The chain recombines TRBV5-4 with TRBJ2-2; the match to TRBD1 covers 11 bases. The source is a female donor with multiple sclerosis, enrolled in a pregnancy study. The CDR3 sequence is CASSFRDRGTGELFF. CDR3 bases: TGTGCCAGCAGCTTCCGGGACAGGGGGACCGGGGAGCTGTTTTTT.